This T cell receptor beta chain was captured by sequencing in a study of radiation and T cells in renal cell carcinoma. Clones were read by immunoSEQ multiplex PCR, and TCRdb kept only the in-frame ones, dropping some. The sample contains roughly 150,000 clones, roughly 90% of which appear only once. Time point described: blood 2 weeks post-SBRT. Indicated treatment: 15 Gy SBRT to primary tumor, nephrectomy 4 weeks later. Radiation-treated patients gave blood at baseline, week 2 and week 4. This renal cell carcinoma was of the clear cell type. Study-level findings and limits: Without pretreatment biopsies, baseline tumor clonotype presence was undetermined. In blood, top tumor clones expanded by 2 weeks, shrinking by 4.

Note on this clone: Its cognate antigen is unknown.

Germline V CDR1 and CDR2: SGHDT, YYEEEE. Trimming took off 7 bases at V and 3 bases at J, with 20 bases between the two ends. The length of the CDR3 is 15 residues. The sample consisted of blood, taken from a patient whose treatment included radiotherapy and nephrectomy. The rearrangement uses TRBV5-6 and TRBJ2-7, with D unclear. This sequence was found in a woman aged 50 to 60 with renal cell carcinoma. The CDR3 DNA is TGTGCCAGCTCCCTGAGCCCCTCCCGGAGCTACGAGCAGTACTTC. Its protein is CASSLSPSRSYEQYF.